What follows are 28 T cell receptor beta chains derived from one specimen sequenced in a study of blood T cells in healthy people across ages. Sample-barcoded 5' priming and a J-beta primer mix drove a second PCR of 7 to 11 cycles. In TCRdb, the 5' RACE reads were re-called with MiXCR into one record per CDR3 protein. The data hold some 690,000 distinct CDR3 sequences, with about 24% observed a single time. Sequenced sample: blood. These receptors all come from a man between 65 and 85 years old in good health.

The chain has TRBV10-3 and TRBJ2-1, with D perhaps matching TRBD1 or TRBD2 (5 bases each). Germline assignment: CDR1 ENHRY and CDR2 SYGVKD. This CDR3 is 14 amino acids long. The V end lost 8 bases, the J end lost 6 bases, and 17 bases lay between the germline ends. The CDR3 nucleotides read TGTGCCATCCGGGTTGAGGGGAGTGGCAATGAGCAGTTCTTC. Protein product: CAIRVEGSGNEQFF.

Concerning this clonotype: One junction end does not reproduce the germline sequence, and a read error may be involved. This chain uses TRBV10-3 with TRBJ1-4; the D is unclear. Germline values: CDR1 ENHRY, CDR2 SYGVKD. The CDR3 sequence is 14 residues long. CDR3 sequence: CAISDGQLNEKPFF. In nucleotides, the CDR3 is TGTGCCATCAGTGACGGCCAGCTTAATGAAAAACCGTTTTTT.

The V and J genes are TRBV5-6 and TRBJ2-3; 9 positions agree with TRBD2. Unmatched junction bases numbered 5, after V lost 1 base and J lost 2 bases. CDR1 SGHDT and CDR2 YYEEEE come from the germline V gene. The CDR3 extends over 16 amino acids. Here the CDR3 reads CASSLLAGANTDTQYF. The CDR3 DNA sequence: TGTGCCAGCAGCTTGTTAGCGGGGGCAAACACAGATACGCAGTATTTT.

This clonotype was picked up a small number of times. The CDR3 DNA follows: TGCAGTGCTAGAGATGGACAGACAGTCTACAATGAGCAGTTCTTC. This translates into CSARDGQTVYNEQFF. The chain uses TRBV20-1 and TRBJ2-1; tentatively, D is TRBD1 (6 bases). Trimming took off 0 bases at V and 3 bases at J, with 12 bases between the two ends. CDR1 and CDR2 from the germline V gene are DFQATT and SNEGSKA (reference sequence). CDR3 size: 15 residues.

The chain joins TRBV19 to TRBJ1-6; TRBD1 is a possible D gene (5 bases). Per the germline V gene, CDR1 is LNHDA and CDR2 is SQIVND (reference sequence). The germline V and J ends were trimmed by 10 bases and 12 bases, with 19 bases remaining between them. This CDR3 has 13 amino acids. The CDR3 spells CATAAPGRGPLHF. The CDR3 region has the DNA TGTGCCACAGCCGCCCCGGGGCGAGGACCCCTCCACTTT. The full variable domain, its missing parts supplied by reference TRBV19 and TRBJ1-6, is DGGITQSPKYLFRKEGQNVTLSCEQNLNHDAMYWYRQDPGQGLRLIYYSQIVNDFQKGDIAEGYSVSREKKESFPLTVTSAQKNPTAFYLCATAAPGRGPLHFGNGTRLTVT.

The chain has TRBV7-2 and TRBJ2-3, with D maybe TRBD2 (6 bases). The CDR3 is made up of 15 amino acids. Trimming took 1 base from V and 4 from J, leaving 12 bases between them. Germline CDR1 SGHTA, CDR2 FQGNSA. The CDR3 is CASSLEGGVADTQYF. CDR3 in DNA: TGTGCCAGCAGCTTAGAGGGAGGAGTAGCAGATACGCAGTATTTT.

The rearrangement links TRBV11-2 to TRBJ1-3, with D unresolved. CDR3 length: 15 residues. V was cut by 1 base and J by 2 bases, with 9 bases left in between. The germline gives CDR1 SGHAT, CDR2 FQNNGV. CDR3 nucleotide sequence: TGTGCCAGCAGCTTAGTACGGGGAACTGGAAACACCATATATTTT. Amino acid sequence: CASSLVRGTGNTIYF.

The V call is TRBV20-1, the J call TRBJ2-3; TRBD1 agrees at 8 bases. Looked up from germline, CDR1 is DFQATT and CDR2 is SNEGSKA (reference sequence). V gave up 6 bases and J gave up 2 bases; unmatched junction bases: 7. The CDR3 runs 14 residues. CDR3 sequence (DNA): TGCAGTGCACCCGGGACAGGAAACACAGATACGCAGTATTTT. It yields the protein CSAPGTGNTDTQYF.

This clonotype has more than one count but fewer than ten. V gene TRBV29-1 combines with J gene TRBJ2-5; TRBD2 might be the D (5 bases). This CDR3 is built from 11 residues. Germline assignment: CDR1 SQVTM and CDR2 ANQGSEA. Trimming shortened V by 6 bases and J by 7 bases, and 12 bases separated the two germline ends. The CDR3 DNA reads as TGCAGCGTCCGTTACCGGGGGACCCAGTACTTC. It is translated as CSVRYRGTQYF.

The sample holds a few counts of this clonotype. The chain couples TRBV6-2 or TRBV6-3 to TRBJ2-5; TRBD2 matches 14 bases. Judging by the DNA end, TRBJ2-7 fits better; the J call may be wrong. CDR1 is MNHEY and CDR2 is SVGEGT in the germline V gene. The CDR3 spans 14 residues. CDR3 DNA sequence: TGTGCCAGCAGAGGACTAGCGGGAGGTCCCGAGCAGTACGTC. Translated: CASRGLAGGPEQYV.

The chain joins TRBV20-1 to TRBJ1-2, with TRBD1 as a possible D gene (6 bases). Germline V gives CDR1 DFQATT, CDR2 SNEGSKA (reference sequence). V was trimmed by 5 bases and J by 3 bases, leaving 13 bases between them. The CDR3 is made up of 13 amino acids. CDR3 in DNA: TGCAGTGCTCCCCGGGCAGGGGACTATGGCTACACCTTC. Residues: CSAPRAGDYGYTF.

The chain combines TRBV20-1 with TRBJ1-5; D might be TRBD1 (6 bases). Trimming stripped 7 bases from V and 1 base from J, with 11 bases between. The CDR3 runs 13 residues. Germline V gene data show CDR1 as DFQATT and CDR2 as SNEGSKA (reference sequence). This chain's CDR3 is CSVIRGSNQPQHF. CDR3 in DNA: TGCAGTGTTATAAGGGGGAGCAATCAGCCCCAGCATTTT.

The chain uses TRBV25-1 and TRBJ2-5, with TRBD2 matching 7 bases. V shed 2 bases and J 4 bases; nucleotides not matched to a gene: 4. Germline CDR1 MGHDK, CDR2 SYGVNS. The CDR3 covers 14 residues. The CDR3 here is CASSELAEGETQYF. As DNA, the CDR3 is TGTGCCAGCAGTGAACTAGCGGAGGGAGAGACCCAGTACTTC.

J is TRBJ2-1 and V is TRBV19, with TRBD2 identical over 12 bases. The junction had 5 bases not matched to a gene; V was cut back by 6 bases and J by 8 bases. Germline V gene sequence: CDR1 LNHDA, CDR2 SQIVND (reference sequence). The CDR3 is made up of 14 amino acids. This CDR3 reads CASRRTSGIYEQFF. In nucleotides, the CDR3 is TGTGCCAGTAGACGGACTAGCGGGATTTATGAGCAGTTCTTC.

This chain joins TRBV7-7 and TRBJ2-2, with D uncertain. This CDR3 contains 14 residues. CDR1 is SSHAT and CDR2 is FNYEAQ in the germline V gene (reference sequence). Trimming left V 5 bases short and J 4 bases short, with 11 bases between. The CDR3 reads CASSPTLTTGELFF. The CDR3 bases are TGTGCCAGCAGCCCGACCCTGACCACCGGGGAGCTGTTTTTT. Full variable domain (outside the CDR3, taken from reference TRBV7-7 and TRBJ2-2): GAGVSQSPRYKVTKRGQDVTLRCDPISSHATLYWYQQALGQGPEFLTYFNYEAQPDKSGLPSDRFSAERPEGSISTLTIQRTEQRDSAMYRCASSPTLTTGELFFGEGSRLTVL.

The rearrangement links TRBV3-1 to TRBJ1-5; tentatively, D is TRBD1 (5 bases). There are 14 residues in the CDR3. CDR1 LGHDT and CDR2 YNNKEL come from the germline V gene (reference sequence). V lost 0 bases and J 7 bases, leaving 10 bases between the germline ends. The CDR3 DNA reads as TGTGCCAGCAGCCAAGAGGGGGGTTGGCAGCCCCAGCATTTT. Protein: CASSQEGGWQPQHF.

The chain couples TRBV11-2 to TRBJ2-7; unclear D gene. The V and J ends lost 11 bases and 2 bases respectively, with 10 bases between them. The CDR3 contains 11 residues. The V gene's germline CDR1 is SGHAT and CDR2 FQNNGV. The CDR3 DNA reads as TGTGCCTCCCTTCGGACCTACGAGCAGTACTTC. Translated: CASLRTYEQYF. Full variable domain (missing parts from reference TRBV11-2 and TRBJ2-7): EAGVAQSPRYKIIEKRQSVAFWCNPISGHATLYWYQQILGQGPKLLIQFQNNGVVDDSQLPKDRFSAERLKGVDSTLKIQPAKLEDSAVYLCASLRTYEQYFGPGTRLTVT.

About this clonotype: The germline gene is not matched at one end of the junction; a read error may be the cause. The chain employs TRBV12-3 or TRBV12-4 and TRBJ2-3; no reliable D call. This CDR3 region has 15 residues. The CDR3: CASSLRLVRADAQYF. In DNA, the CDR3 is TGTGCCAGCAGTTTAAGGTTAGTGAGAGCAGATGCGCAGTATTTT.

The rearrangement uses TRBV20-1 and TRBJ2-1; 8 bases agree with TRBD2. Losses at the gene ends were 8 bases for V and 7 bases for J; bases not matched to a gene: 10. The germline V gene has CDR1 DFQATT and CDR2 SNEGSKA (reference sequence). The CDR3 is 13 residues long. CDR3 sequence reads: CSSPGLVHNEQFF. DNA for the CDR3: TGCAGTAGTCCGGGACTAGTTCATAATGAGCAGTTCTTC.

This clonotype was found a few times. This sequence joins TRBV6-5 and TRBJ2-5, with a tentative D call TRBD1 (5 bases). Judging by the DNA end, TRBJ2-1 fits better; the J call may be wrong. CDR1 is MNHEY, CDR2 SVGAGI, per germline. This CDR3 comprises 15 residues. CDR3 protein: CASSTGQGVYNEQFF. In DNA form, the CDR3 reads TGTGCCAGCAGTACAGGACAAGGGGTCTACAATGAGCAGTTCTTC.

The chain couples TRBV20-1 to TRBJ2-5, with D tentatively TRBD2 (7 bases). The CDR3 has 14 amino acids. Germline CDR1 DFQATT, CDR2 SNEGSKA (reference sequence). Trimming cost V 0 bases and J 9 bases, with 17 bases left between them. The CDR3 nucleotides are TGCAGTGCTAGAGAGGGGGGGGCCCTTTTGGCCCAGTACTTC. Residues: CSAREGGALLAQYF.

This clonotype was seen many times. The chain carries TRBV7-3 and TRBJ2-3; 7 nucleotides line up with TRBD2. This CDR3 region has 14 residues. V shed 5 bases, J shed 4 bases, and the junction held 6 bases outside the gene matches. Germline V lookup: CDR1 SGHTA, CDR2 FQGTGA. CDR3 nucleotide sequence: TGTGCCAGCAGCCCCCGACTAGCCCCAGATACGCAGTATTTT. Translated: CASSPRLAPDTQYF. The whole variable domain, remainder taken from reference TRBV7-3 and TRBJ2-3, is GAGVSQTPSNKVTEKGKYVELRCDPISGHTALYWYRQSLGQGPEFLIYFQGTGAADDSGLPNDRFFAVRPEGSVSTLKIQRTERGDSAVYLCASSPRLAPDTQYFGPGTRLTVL.

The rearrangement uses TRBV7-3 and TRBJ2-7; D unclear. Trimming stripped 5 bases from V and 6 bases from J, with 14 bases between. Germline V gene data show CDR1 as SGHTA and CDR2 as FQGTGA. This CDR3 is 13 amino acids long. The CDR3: CASSREVFGEQYF. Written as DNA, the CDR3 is TGTGCCAGCAGCCGTGAGGTTTTTGGCGAGCAGTACTTC.

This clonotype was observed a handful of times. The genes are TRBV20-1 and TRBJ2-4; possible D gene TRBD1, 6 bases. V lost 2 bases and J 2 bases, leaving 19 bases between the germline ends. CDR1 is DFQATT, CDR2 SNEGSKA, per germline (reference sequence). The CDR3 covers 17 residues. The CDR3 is CSARPRHGGESKNIQYF. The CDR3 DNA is TGCAGTGCTAGACCCCGCCATGGGGGCGAGTCCAAAAACATTCAGTACTTC.

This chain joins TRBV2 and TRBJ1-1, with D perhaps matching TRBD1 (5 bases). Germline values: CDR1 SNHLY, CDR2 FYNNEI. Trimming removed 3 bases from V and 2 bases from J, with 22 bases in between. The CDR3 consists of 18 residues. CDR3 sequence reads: CASSELTTPGGANTEAFF. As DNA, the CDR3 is TGTGCCAGCAGTGAGCTCACGACCCCTGGGGGAGCCAACACTGAAGCTTTCTTT. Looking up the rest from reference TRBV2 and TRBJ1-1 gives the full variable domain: EPEVTQTPSHQVTQMGQEVILRCVPISNHLYFYWYRQILGQKVEFLVSFYNNEISEKSEIFDDQFSVERPDGSNFTLKIRSTKLEDSAMYFCASSELTTPGGANTEAFFGQGTRLTVV.

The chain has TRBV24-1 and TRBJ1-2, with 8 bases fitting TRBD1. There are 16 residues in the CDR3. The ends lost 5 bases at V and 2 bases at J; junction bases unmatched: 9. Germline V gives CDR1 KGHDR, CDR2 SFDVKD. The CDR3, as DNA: TGTGCCACCAGTGGGAAAGGACAGGGAAAGAACTATGGCTACACCTTC. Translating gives CATSGKGQGKNYGYTF.

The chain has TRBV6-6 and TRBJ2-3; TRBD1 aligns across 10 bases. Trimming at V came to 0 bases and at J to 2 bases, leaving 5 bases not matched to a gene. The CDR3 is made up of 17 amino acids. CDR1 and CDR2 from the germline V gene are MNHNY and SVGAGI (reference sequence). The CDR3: CASSYSATGGLTDTQYF. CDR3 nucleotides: TGTGCCAGCAGTTACTCCGCGACAGGGGGCCTCACAGATACGCAGTATTTT.

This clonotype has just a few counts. The CDR3 is CASNSRTGGFEAFF. The CDR3 nucleotides read TGTGCCAGCAACTCTCGGACAGGGGGCTTTGAAGCTTTCTTT. The chain links TRBV11-2 to TRBJ1-1; 11 positions match TRBD1. V was pared by 7 bases and J by 7 bases, with 8 bases of the junction left unmatched. CDR1 is SGHAT, CDR2 FQNNGV, per germline. The CDR3 runs to 14 residues. Variable domain in full (rest from reference TRBV11-2 and TRBJ1-1): EAGVAQSPRYKIIEKRQSVAFWCNPISGHATLYWYQQILGQGPKLLIQFQNNGVVDDSQLPKDRFSAERLKGVDSTLKIQPAKLEDSAVYLCASNSRTGGFEAFFGQGTRLTVV.